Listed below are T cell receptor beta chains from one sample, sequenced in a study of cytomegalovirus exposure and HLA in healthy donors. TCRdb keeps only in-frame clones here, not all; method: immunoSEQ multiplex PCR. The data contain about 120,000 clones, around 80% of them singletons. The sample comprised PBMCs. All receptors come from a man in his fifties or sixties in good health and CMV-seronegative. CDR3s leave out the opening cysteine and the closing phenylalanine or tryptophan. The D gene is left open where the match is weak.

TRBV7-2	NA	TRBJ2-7	ATTPDMSSYEQY
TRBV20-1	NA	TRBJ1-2	SYPGLSGYT
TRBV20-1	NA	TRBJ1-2	SASQVGYT
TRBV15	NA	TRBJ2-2	ATVRGKPNTGELF
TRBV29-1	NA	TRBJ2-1	SKTSSYNEQF
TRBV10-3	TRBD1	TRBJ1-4	AISGQGEKLF
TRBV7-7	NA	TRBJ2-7	ASSLETGLYSYEQY
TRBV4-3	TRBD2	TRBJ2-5	ASSHPSGGPPGDQY
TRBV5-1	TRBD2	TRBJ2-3	ASSLEASGSSDTQY
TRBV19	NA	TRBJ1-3	ASGRGASSGNTIY
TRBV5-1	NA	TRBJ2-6	ASSLKLAPSGVLT
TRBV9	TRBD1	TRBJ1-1	ASSFTGQSNTEAF
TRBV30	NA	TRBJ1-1	AWRVGLNTEAF
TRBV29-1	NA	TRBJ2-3	SVDLGSTDTQY
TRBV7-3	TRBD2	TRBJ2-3	ASSFSGGTDTQY
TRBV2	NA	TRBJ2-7	ASSVDWNEQY
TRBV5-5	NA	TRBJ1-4	ASSLLWSGEKLF
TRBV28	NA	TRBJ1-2	ASKQTVTYGYT
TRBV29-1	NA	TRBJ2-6	SVELRPPSGANVLT
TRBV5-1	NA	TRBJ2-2	ASSLFRRTEVSNTGELF
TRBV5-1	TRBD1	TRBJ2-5	ASSSASVQGSQY
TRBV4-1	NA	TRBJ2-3	ASSQVRGSGTDTQY
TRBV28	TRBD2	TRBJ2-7	ASSLGLAGVQQY
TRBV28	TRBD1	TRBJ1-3	ASSAPGQGALD
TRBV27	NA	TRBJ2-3	ASSLGSAGDTQY
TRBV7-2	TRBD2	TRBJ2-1	ASSLRTSGSSYNEQF
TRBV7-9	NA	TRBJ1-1	ASSEMGGPNTEAF
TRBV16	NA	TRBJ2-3	ASSQSQGDTQY
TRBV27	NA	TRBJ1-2	ASSLAGVGYGYP
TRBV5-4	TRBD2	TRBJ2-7	ASSPTGTGGEQY
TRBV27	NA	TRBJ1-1	ASRVGRMNTEAF
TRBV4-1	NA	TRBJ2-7	ASSHGRTPYEQY
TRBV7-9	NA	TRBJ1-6	ASSFNEGLGNSPLH
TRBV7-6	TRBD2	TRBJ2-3	ASSLGGGASTDTQY
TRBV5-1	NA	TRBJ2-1	ASSSGHDNEQF
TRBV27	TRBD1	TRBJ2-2	ASSQRGTGGMYTGELF
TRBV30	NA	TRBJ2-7	AWSVGRRAYEQY
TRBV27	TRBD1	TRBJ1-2	ASSLGQGMGGYT
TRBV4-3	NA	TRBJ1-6	ASSQEGPGAVYNSPLH
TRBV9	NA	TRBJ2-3	ASSVIRDSTYPDTQY
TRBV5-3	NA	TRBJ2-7	ARSSGGQGHLPCEQY
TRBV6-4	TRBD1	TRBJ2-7	ASSDRGQLLPYEQY
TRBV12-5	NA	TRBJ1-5	ASSPPQTTTGISGQPQH
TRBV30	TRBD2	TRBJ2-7	AWSGGLTSYEQY
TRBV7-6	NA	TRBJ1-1	ASSFRVNTEAF
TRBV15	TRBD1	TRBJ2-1	ATSREEGQGDNEQF
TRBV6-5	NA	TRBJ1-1	ASNRGVGGVAF
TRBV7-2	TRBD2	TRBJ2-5	ASSPGGGLETQY
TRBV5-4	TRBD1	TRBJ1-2	ASSPDGRGGGYGYT
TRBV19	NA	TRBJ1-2	ASSPEQGFNYGYT
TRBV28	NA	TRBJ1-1	ASREGGLNTEAF
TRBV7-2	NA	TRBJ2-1	ASSSNYNEQF